Listed here are 15 T cell receptor beta chains from one sample, sequenced in a study of shared clonotypes between healthy human individuals. Sequencing used immunoSEQ multiplex PCR; TCRdb keeps in-frame clones, though not all of them. The table includes roughly 700,000 clones, roughly 70% detected once. The sequencing input was memory CD4+ T cells sorted from blood. The subset here: CD45RA-negative fraction. All receptors come from a woman younger than 45 in good health.

The rearrangement joins TRBV19 to TRBJ2-2; TRBD2 is a possible D gene (5 bases). In germline, CDR1 is LNHDA, CDR2 SQIVND (reference sequence). The CDR3 spans 12 residues. V was trimmed by 7 bases and J by 6 bases, leaving 9 bases between them. For the CDR3, the DNA is TGTGCCAGTACGGACTGGGCCGGGGAGCTGTTTTTT. This codes for CASTDWAGELFF.

The V gene is TRBV27, the J gene TRBJ2-1, with 7 bases matching TRBD2. J was trimmed by 0 bases and V by 3 bases; bases with no gene match: 5. The CDR3 extends over 16 amino acids. CDR1 MNHEY and CDR2 SMNVEV come from the germline V gene (reference sequence). The CDR3: CASSFQRDSSYNEQFF. The DNA of the CDR3 is TGTGCCAGCAGTTTCCAGCGGGATAGCTCCTACAATGAGCAGTTCTTC.

The J gene is TRBJ2-5, the V gene TRBV2; D may be TRBD2 (6 bases). CDR3 length: 12 residues. With 4 bases removed from V and 5 bases from J, the gap between germline ends came to 8 bases. From germline, CDR1 is SNHLY and CDR2 FYNNEI. Written as DNA, the CDR3 is TGTGCCAGCAGTGCGGGGGTCGAGACCCAGTACTTC. Encoded protein: CASSAGVETQYF. The variable domain in full, with the rest retrieved from reference TRBV2 and TRBJ2-5, is EPEVTQTPSHQVTQMGQEVILRCVPISNHLYFYWYRQILGQKVEFLVSFYNNEISEKSEIFDDQFSVERPDGSNFTLKIRSTKLEDSAMYFCASSAGVETQYFGPGTRLLVL.

This clone appeared a single time. The chain couples TRBV6-5 to TRBJ1-4; a weak D match, TRBD1 (5 bases). Looked up from germline, CDR1 is MNHEY and CDR2 is SVGAGI. The CDR3 has 14 residues. Deletions cut 7 bases from V and 12 bases from J, with 21 bases between. CDR3 region: CASTPREGLGELFF. The CDR3, as DNA: TGTGCCAGCACTCCAAGGGAGGGTTTGGGGGAACTGTTTTTT.

The chain uses TRBV11-2 and TRBJ2-3; TRBD2 is a possible D gene (5 bases). CDR1 is SGHAT and CDR2 is FQNNGV in the germline V gene. The V and J ends lost 4 bases and 4 bases respectively, with 21 bases between them. The CDR3 length is 17 residues. Written as DNA, the CDR3 is TGTGCCAGCAGCTATGCCCCCCACGGGATTGAGTCAGATACGCAGTATTTT. Protein: CASSYAPHGIESDTQYF.

V gene TRBV5-4 combines with J gene TRBJ2-3, with 7 positions matching TRBD1. This CDR3 contains 16 residues. Per germline, CDR1 SGHNT and CDR2 YYREEE (reference sequence). Unmatched junction bases numbered 9, after V lost 4 bases and J lost 1 base. The CDR3 region is CASSIKRTGGTDTQYF. In DNA, the CDR3 is TGTGCCAGCAGCATCAAACGGACAGGAGGCACAGATACGCAGTATTTT.

The chain couples TRBV5-1 to TRBJ2-2; D may be TRBD2 (5 bases). CDR1 is SGHRS, CDR2 YFSETQ, per germline. V was cut by 4 bases and J by 1 base, with 11 bases left in between. The CDR3 runs to 15 residues. CDR3 region: CASSNGVENTGELFF. The CDR3, as DNA: TGCGCCAGCAGCAACGGGGTTGAGAACACCGGGGAGCTGTTTTTT.

The V gene is TRBV13, the J gene TRBJ2-7, with TRBD1 identical over 10 bases. This CDR3 has 14 residues. V lost 5 bases to trimming and J lost 3 bases; unmatched junction nucleotides: 4. Germline CDR1 PRHDT, CDR2 FYEKMQ (reference sequence). CDR3 nucleotides: TGTGCCAGCAGCCGGGACAGGGGAGGCTACGAGCAGTACTTC. This codes for CASSRDRGGYEQYF.

V and J are TRBV15 and TRBJ2-7, with D unclear. The germline V gene has CDR1 LNHNV and CDR2 YYDKDF (reference sequence). Trimming removed 1 base at V and 1 base at J, with 11 bases between. The CDR3 totals 15 residues. CDR3 nucleotides: TGTGCCACCAGCAGAGGTCAAACGAATTCCTACGAGCAGTACTTC. Protein product: CATSRGQTNSYEQYF.

The chain employs TRBV19 and TRBJ2-7, with 8 bases aligning to TRBD2. Germline lookup yields CDR1 LNHDA and CDR2 SQIVND (reference sequence). After removal of 4 bases from V and 4 bases from J, the junction contained 12 bases not matched to a gene. This CDR3 comprises 16 residues. This CDR3 is CASSTAASGSMYEQYF. CDR3 DNA sequence: TGTGCCAGTAGTACGGCGGCGAGCGGGAGCATGTACGAGCAGTACTTC.

The J gene is TRBJ1-2, the V gene TRBV27; TRBD1 matches at 10 bases. The CDR3 consists of 14 residues. V lost 5 bases and J lost 6; bases outside the gene matches: 6. Germline V CDR1 and CDR2: MNHEY, SMNVEV (reference sequence). The CDR3 spells CASSPRQGAHGYTF. The CDR3 nucleotides read TGTGCCAGCAGTCCCAGACAGGGGGCGCATGGCTACACCTTC.

The chain carries TRBV11-3 and TRBJ2-5, with D hard to call. V dropped 4 bases and J dropped 6 bases, with 12 bases sitting between them. The V gene's germline CDR1 is SGHNT and CDR2 YENEEA. There are 13 residues in the CDR3. The CDR3 is CASSSTGLQTQYF. The CDR3 region has the DNA TGTGCCAGCAGCTCTACCGGGTTGCAGACCCAGTACTTC.

The chain uses TRBV19 and TRBJ2-3; 11 bases line up with TRBD2. The J segment lost 4 bases and the V segment lost 6 bases, leaving 6 bases of the junction unmatched. Germline V gene lookup returns CDR1 LNHDA and CDR2 SQIVND (reference sequence). The CDR3 spans 15 residues. In nucleotides, the CDR3 is TGTGCCAGTAGGGTGACTAGCGGGAAACCAGATACGCAGTATTTT. The encoded protein is CASRVTSGKPDTQYF.

The chain combines TRBV27 with TRBJ2-1; 12 nucleotides match TRBD2. CDR1 and CDR2 from the germline V gene are MNHEY and SMNVEV (reference sequence). The length of the CDR3 is 21 residues. V was clipped by 6 bases and J by 1 base; unmatched bases: 19. The CDR3 DNA reads as TGTGCCAGCAGATCGTATACGACTAGCGGGAGTGTCGGGACTTCCTACAATGAGCAGTTCTTC. Translation: CASRSYTTSGSVGTSYNEQFF.

This sequence joins TRBV10-3 and TRBJ1-1; maybe TRBD1 (5 bases). The CDR3 extends over 14 amino acids. Trimming left V 10 bases short and J 1 base short, with 16 bases between. The germline V gene has CDR1 ENHRY and CDR2 SYGVKD. CDR3 DNA: TGTGCCACCCGGGGGGGATCCGCGAACACTGAAGCTTTCTTT. Translating gives CATRGGSANTEAFF.